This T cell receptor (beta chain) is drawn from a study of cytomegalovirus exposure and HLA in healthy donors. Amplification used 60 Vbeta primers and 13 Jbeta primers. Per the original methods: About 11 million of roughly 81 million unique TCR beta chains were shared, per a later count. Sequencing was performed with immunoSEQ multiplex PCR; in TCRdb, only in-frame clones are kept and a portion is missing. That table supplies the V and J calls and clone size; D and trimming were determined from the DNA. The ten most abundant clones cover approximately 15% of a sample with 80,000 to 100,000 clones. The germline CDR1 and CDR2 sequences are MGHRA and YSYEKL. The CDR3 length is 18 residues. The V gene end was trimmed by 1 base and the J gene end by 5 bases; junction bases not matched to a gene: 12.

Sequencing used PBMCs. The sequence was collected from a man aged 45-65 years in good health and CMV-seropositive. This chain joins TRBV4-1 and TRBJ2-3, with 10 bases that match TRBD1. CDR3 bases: TGCGCCAGCAGCCAAGTGGCATCGACAGGGGGCCCGTTAGATACGCAGTATTTT. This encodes CASSQVASTGGPLDTQYF.